A single T cell receptor (beta chain) is shown here with its context. This entry belongs to a study of blood T cell repertoires in COVID-19. Background on the study: Acute and convalescent COVID-19 specimens originated in the United States, Italy and Spain. PBMCs, B-cell-depleted T cells, or T cells were the source of the cDNA or gDNA that made up the material.

Under the authors' procedure: Cell counts per sample came from amplifying reference gene primers. Using immunoSEQ multiplex PCR, the repertoire was profiled, and TCRdb retains in-frame clones only, with some absent. The DNA gave D and trimming, while V, J and clone size come from that table. Here the sample spans 150,000 to 200,000 clones, 80% to 90% being singletons. The V gene's germline CDR1 is SGHTA and CDR2 FQGTGA. This CDR3 region has 15 residues. Trimming took off 5 bases at V and 1 base at J, with 15 bases between the two ends. The origin of this receptor is a man aged 55 to 70 with acute or convalescent COVID-19. J is TRBJ2-7 and V is TRBV7-3; possible D gene TRBD2, 5 bases. Specimen: peripheral blood. The chain's CDR3 is CASSQDSGGSYEQYF. The DNA of the CDR3 is TGTGCCAGCAGCCAGGACTCCGGAGGTTCCTACGAGCAGTACTTC.